A selection of T cell receptor beta chains follows, all from one sample in a study of technical replicates of blood from four donors. Clones were read by immunoSEQ multiplex PCR, and TCRdb kept only the in-frame ones, dropping some. The table records over 10,000 clones, 70% to 90% of them present only once. The sequencing sample was made of PBMCs. These receptor sequences come from a human donor in good health. CDR3s include the opening cysteine and the closing phenylalanine or tryptophan. The order of the fields is V gene, clone size, D gene, J gene, CDR3 protein, CDR3 DNA. A D gene is named only where the DNA matches it firmly. Some rows mark clone size as missing; the rest say once, few, many or name a class of expanded clone.

TRBV14	-	-	TRBJ2-7	CASSQDYGFTYEQYF	TGTGCCAGCAGCCAAGATTATGGCTTCACCTACGAGCAGTACTTC
TRBV29-1	-	TRBD2	TRBJ2-1	CSVSVRTSGREQFF	TGCAGCGTTTCGGTCCGGACTAGCGGCCGGGAGCAGTTCTTC
TRBV2	-	TRBD2	TRBJ2-3	CASSGTRETDTQYF	TGTGCCAGCAGTGGGACTAGAGAAACAGATACGCAGTATTTT
TRBV28	-	-	TRBJ2-7	CASSSYSYEQYF	TGTGCCAGCAGTTCCTACAGCTACGAGCAGTACTTC
TRBV7-8	once	-	TRBJ1-5	CASSPPGQPQHF	TGTGCCAGCAGCCCGCCGGGTCAGCCCCAGCATTTT
TRBV9	-	-	TRBJ2-4	CASSVGGGVGIQYF	TGTGCCAGCAGCGTAGGTGGAGGGGTGGGCATTCAGTACTTC
TRBV6-5	-	-	TRBJ1-1	CASSYNDGTEAFF	TGTGCCAGCAGTTACAATGACGGGACTGAAGCTTTCTTT
TRBV6-5	-	TRBD2	TRBJ2-7	CASSYYTSGGYEQYF	TGTGCCAGCAGTTACTATACTAGCGGGGGCTACGAGCAGTACTTC
TRBV27	-	TRBD2	TRBJ2-7	CASSRGLASYEQYF	TGTGCCAGCAGTCGCGGACTAGCCTCCTACGAGCAGTACTTC
TRBV28	-	-	TRBJ2-7	CASSLENAGHYEQYF	TGTGCCAGCAGTTTAGAGAACGCCGGACACTACGAGCAGTACTTC
TRBV27	-	-	TRBJ2-1	CASSLNIHFYNEQFF	TGTGCCAGCAGTTTGAACATCCATTTTTACAATGAGCAGTTCTTC
TRBV6-5	few	-	TRBJ1-2	CASREGTARGGYTF	TGTGCCAGCAGGGAGGGGACCGCGAGAGGCGGCTACACCTTC
TRBV7-9	-	-	TRBJ1-1	CASSPRETGTEAFF	TGTGCCAGCAGCCCGCGGGAGACGGGGACTGAAGCTTTCTTT
TRBV6-5	-	-	TRBJ1-5	CASSYRVGGYQPQHF	TGTGCCAGCAGTTACAGGGTTGGAGGATACCAGCCCCAGCATTTT
TRBV19	-	TRBD2	TRBJ2-1	CATQLAGEFYNEQFF	TGTGCCACCCAACTAGCGGGAGAGTTCTACAATGAGCAGTTCTTC
TRBV28	-	-	TRBJ2-3	CASMESSPDTQYF	TGTGCCAGCATGGAGTCGTCCCCAGATACGCAGTATTTT
TRBV6-5	few	-	TRBJ1-3	CASRRKDSGNTIYF	TGTGCCAGCAGGAGGAAGGACTCTGGAAACACCATATATTTT
TRBV19	-	-	TRBJ2-1	CASSILGSSYNEQFF	TGTGCCAGTAGTATTTTGGGGAGCTCCTACAATGAGCAGTTCTTC
TRBV27	-	TRBD1	TRBJ1-2	CASSSTRGTGNQPNYGYTF	TGTGCCAGCAGTTCTACCCGGGGGACAGGGAACCAGCCTAACTATGGCTACACCTTC
TRBV18	-	TRBD1	TRBJ1-3	CASSLTGAGNTIYF	TGTGCCAGCTCACTCACAGGGGCCGGAAACACCATATATTTT
TRBV6-5	-	-	TRBJ1-1	CASRQGQNTEAFF	TGTGCCAGCAGACAGGGACAGAACACTGAAGCTTTCTTT
TRBV5-1	-	-	TRBJ2-7	CASSWGLSYEQYF	TGCGCCAGCAGCTGGGGCCTCTCCTACGAGCAGTACTTC
TRBV21-1	-	-	TRBJ1-1	CASKGGASEAFF	TGTGCCAGCAAAGGGGGGGCATCTGAAGCTTTCTTT
TRBV12-5	-	TRBD2	TRBJ2-3	CASGAPQPSGKDTQYF	TGTGCTAGTGGAGCCCCCCAGCCCAGCGGGAAAGATACGCAGTATTTT
TRBV19	-	TRBD1	TRBJ2-7	CASSSRPQTGADEQYF	TGTGCCAGTAGTAGCAGACCTCAGACAGGGGCCGACGAGCAGTACTTC
TRBV11-2	-	TRBD2	TRBJ2-1	CASSLGTSGMNEQFF	TGTGCCAGCAGCTTAGGAACTAGCGGGATGAATGAGCAGTTCTTC
TRBV7-6	-	TRBD1	TRBJ1-2	CASSLTGTGVGDYGYTF	TGTGCCAGCAGCTTAACCGGGACAGGGGTTGGAGACTATGGCTACACCTTC
TRBV19	-	-	TRBJ1-2	CASTGARGYGYTF	TGTGCCAGTACTGGGGCGCGGGGGTATGGCTACACCTTC
TRBV5-4	once	TRBD1	TRBJ1-2	CASSLLTGGWGYTF	TGTGCCAGCAGCTTGTTGACAGGGGGCTGGGGCTACACCTTC
TRBV19	-	TRBD2	TRBJ2-7	CASSKASSGSSYEQYF	TGTGCCAGTAGTAAGGCATCTAGCGGGAGCTCCTACGAGCAGTACTTC
TRBV7-2	-	TRBD2	TRBJ2-6	CASSLVAGVSGANVLTF	TGTGCCAGCAGCTTAGTAGCGGGAGTCTCTGGGGCCAACGTCCTGACTTTC
TRBV10-2	-	-	TRBJ2-3	CASSRADSSFTDTQYF	TGCGCCAGCAGTCGTGCCGACAGCTCTTTCACAGATACGCAGTATTTT
TRBV2	once	-	TRBJ2-7	CASLRQGSYEQYF	TGTGCCAGCCTTCGCCAGGGCTCCTACGAGCAGTACTTC
TRBV5-6	-	-	TRBJ2-3	CASSLVSDTQYF	TGTGCCAGCAGCTTGGTGAGTGATACGCAGTATTTT
TRBV29-1	-	TRBD1	TRBJ2-3	CSVELQGNPTDTQYF	TGCAGCGTTGAGTTACAGGGGAACCCCACAGATACGCAGTATTTT